A selection of T cell receptor beta chains follows, all from one sample in a study of blood T cell repertoires in COVID-19. Produced via immunoSEQ multiplex PCR; TCRdb's table is partial and in-frame only. This table holds approximately 36,000 clones, over 80% found once. The sample was peripheral blood. Every receptor here comes from a man aged 45-60 years with active COVID-19. Each CDR3 is given with its conserved first and last residue. D genes are given only for firm matches. Rows may omit the clone size; those that give it use once, few, many or a size class.

d_call	v_call	j_call	clone_size	cdr3_nt	cdr3_aa
TRBD1	TRBV7-9	TRBJ2-3	NA	TGTGCCAGCAGCTCTCCGACAGGGACCCTCACAGATACGCAGTATTTT	CASSSPTGTLTDTQYF
TRBD2	TRBV19	TRBJ2-3	NA	TGTGCCAGAAATCGGGGGAAAAGCGGGGGCCACACAGATACGCAGTATTTT	CARNRGKSGGHTDTQYF
NA	TRBV7-9	TRBJ2-3	NA	TGTGCCAGCAGCCCTTTGCGGGGCCTGAGCACAGATACGCAGTATTTT	CASSPLRGLSTDTQYF
NA	TRBV3-1/TRBV3-2	TRBJ1-5	NA	TGTGCCAGCAGCCAAGGCGAGATTAGCAATCAGCCCCAGCATTTT	CASSQGEISNQPQHF
NA	TRBV4-1	TRBJ1-2	NA	TGCGCCAGCAGCCAACCTTTCCCCAGGACAGCGAACTATGGCTACACCTTC	CASSQPFPRTANYGYTF
NA	TRBV5-4	TRBJ1-1	NA	TGTGCCAGCAGGCCCGGGACTGGGGACCCTGAAGCTTTCTTT	CASRPGTGDPEAFF
NA	TRBV5-5	TRBJ1-1	NA	TGTGCCAGCAGCTTGGACTTTGGGGCTTACACTGAAGCTTTCTTT	CASSLDFGAYTEAFF
NA	TRBV5-4	TRBJ2-5	NA	TGTGCCAGCAGCTTGGGCAGCGAAGAGACCCAGTACTTC	CASSLGSEETQYF
NA	TRBV28	TRBJ1-2	NA	TGTGCCAGCAGTTTACAGGGGCCAGAGGGGGGCTACACCTTC	CASSLQGPEGGYTF
NA	TRBV6-5	TRBJ2-7	NA	TGTGCCAGCAGTTACTCCTTAGACAGCTCCTACGAGCAGTACTTC	CASSYSLDSSYEQYF
NA	TRBV7-8	TRBJ2-7	NA	TGTGCCAGCAGCTTACTGGTCCCGGCCTACGAGCAGTACTTC	CASSLLVPAYEQYF
TRBD1	TRBV7-2	TRBJ1-1	NA	TGTGCCAGCAGTCCGGACAGGGACACTGAAGCTTTCTTT	CASSPDRDTEAFF
NA	TRBV6-1	TRBJ2-3	NA	TGTGCCAGCAGTGACCGCGGTGATACGCAGTATTTT	CASSDRGDTQYF
NA	TRBV12-3/TRBV12-4	TRBJ2-3	NA	TGTGCCAGCAGTTTAGAGCGGACAGATACGCAGTATTTT	CASSLERTDTQYF
TRBD2	TRBV28	TRBJ2-7	NA	TGTGCCAGCAACTTAGCGGGGGTTTCCTACGAGCAGTACTTC	CASNLAGVSYEQYF
NA	TRBV6-5	TRBJ2-1	NA	TGTGCCAGCAACACTCCGGGACTCCTCAATGAGCAGTTCTTC	CASNTPGLLNEQFF
NA	TRBV5-4	TRBJ2-3	once	TGTGCCAGCAGCTTATTAGGGGGGGGCACAGATACGCAGTATTTT	CASSLLGGGTDTQYF
TRBD1	TRBV18	TRBJ1-3	few	TGTGCCAGCTCGGGGCGACAGGGCTCTGGAAACACCATATATTTT	CASSGRQGSGNTIYF
TRBD1	TRBV7-2	TRBJ2-1	few	TGTGCCAGCAGCCCCGGGACAGCTTCCTACAATGAGCAGTTCTTC	CASSPGTASYNEQFF
NA	TRBV11-3	TRBJ2-3	NA	TGTGCCAGCCAGGGCACAGATACGCAGTATTTT	CASQGTDTQYF
NA	TRBV5-6	TRBJ1-5	NA	TGTGCCAGCAGCCAACGCAGGAACAATCAGCCCCAGCATTTT	CASSQRRNNQPQHF
TRBD1	TRBV3-1/TRBV3-2	TRBJ1-2	NA	TGTGCCAGCAGCCGTTTGACAGGGGGCTCCTCCTATGGCTACACCTTC	CASSRLTGGSSYGYTF
TRBD1	TRBV6-5	TRBJ2-7	NA	TGTGCCAGCAGTAGACTGGGACAGCAATACGAGCAGTACTTC	CASSRLGQQYEQYF
NA	TRBV4-1	TRBJ1-1	NA	TGCGCCAGCAGCCAAGTACAGGGAAACACTGAAGCTTTCTTT	CASSQVQGNTEAFF
TRBD1	TRBV4-1	TRBJ1-2	NA	TGCGCCAGCAGCCAGATAATCGGGTCACAGGGGGCATTCTATGGCTACACCTTC	CASSQIIGSQGAFYGYTF
TRBD1	TRBV12-3/TRBV12-4	TRBJ1-4	NA	TGTGCCAGCAGCTCCGGGACAGCAAAACTGTTTTTT	CASSSGTAKLFF
TRBD1	TRBV6-5	TRBJ1-2	NA	TGTGCCAGCACCTCTAGGGGGCTGGGCTACACCTTC	CASTSRGLGYTF
NA	TRBV28	TRBJ1-1	NA	TGTGCCACGCTTTGGGCGAACACTGAAGCTTTCTTT	CATLWANTEAFF
NA	TRBV6-5	TRBJ1-6	NA	TGTGCCAGCAGTTACGCGGATCATAATTCACCCCTCCACTTT	CASSYADHNSPLHF
NA	TRBV10-1	TRBJ1-3	NA	TGCGCCAGCAGTGAGTGGCCGTTCTCTGGAAACACCATATATTTT	CASSEWPFSGNTIYF
NA	TRBV24-1	TRBJ2-7	NA	TGTGCCACCAGTGAGGGCGAGTCCTACGAGCAGTACTTC	CATSEGESYEQYF
TRBD2	TRBV7-8	TRBJ2-1	NA	TGTGCCAGCAGCCTGGGACTAGCGGGGGTCAATGAGCAGTTCTTC	CASSLGLAGVNEQFF
TRBD1	TRBV27	TRBJ2-7	NA	TGTGCCAGCAGCCTCTTCAGGGGGCAAGACTACGAGCAGTACTTC	CASSLFRGQDYEQYF
NA	TRBV7-2	TRBJ1-2	NA	TGTGCCAGCAGCTTCTCCGCAGGGCTCTATGGCTACACCTTC	CASSFSAGLYGYTF
NA	TRBV28	TRBJ1-2	NA	TGTGCCAGCAGTCCTAGACGGTTAACTACTAACTATGGCTACACCTTC	CASSPRRLTTNYGYTF
TRBD1	TRBV29-1	TRBJ1-6	NA	TGCAGCGCCCGGACAGGGAGCTCCTATAATTCACCCCTCCACTTT	CSARTGSSYNSPLHF
TRBD1	TRBV29-1	TRBJ2-7	NA	TGCAGCGTTCGAAGACAGGGTAGTGGGAACGAGCAGTACTTC	CSVRRQGSGNEQYF
NA	TRBV12-3/TRBV12-4	TRBJ2-7	few	TGTGCCAGCAGTTTAGTGAGGTACGAGCAGTACTTC	CASSLVRYEQYF
NA	TRBV7-9	TRBJ2-2	NA	TGTGCCAGCAGTTCCGGGGTCTGGGAGCTGTTTTTT	CASSSGVWELFF
NA	TRBV28	TRBJ2-7	once	TGTGCCAGCAGCTTACCCACTCCGACAGGCTACGAGCAGTACTTC	CASSLPTPTGYEQYF
NA	TRBV24-1	TRBJ1-2	NA	TGTGCCACCAGTGATCCCCAGGGGTTGGTCAACTATGGCTACACCTTC	CATSDPQGLVNYGYTF
NA	TRBV7-9	TRBJ2-3	NA	TGTGCCAGCCGTCCGGAGGCGCCCTTCAGTCCAGATACGCAGTATTTT	CASRPEAPFSPDTQYF
NA	TRBV24-1	TRBJ2-3	NA	TGTGCCACCATGCCCCCGACAGCCACAGATACGCAGTATTTT	CATMPPTATDTQYF
TRBD2	TRBV7-2	TRBJ2-7	NA	TGTGCCAGCAGCTTAGCGGTACTAGCGGGGGGTTACGAGCAGTACTTC	CASSLAVLAGGYEQYF
NA	TRBV5-4	TRBJ1-2	NA	TGTGCCAGCAGCATGGGAGAAAACTATGGCTACACCTTC	CASSMGENYGYTF
NA	TRBV11-2	TRBJ2-3	NA	TGTGCCAGCAGCTTAGGGTCGGGAGATACGCAGTATTTT	CASSLGSGDTQYF
TRBD1	TRBV6-2/TRBV6-3	TRBJ2-5	NA	TGTGCCAGCAGTTTTATTCCGGGACAGAAAGAGACCCAGTACTTC	CASSFIPGQKETQYF
NA	TRBV28	TRBJ2-3	NA	TGTGCCAGCAGTAGGACCAGGGGTACGCAGTATTTT	CASSRTRGTQYF
TRBD1	TRBV7-7	TRBJ2-5	NA	TGTGCCAGCAGCCCAACTAGGACAGGGTACGAGACCCAGTACTTC	CASSPTRTGYETQYF
TRBD1	TRBV2	TRBJ1-2	NA	TGTGCCAGCAGGAACAGGGGGCTCTCTGATGGCTACACCTTC	CASRNRGLSDGYTF
TRBD1	TRBV2	TRBJ1-1	NA	TGTGCCAGCAGTGGACAGGGGGCGGAAACTGAAGCTTTCTTT	CASSGQGAETEAFF
TRBD2	TRBV6-4	TRBJ2-1	NA	TGTGCCAGCAGTGAATTTCGGGGGGGGTACAATGAGCAGTTCTTC	CASSEFRGGYNEQFF
NA	TRBV18	TRBJ2-2	NA	TGTGCCAGCTCACCAATGACCAGGGGGGTGACCGGGGAGCTGTTTTTT	CASSPMTRGVTGELFF
NA	TRBV4-1	TRBJ2-5	NA	TGCGCCAGCAGTGGACCGGAGGGGACCCAGTACTTC	CASSGPEGTQYF
NA	TRBV10-2	TRBJ1-6	NA	TGCGCCAGCAGTGAGTCGAACAGGGTTAGTTCACCCCTCCACTTT	CASSESNRVSSPLHF
TRBD1	TRBV4-3	TRBJ1-2	NA	TGCGCCAGCAGCCAAGATCTCAAGGGGGCAGGCTATGGCTACACCTTC	CASSQDLKGAGYGYTF
NA	TRBV6-2/TRBV6-3	TRBJ2-7	NA	TGTGCCAGCAGTTACGGCTTCTCCTACGAGCAGTACTTC	CASSYGFSYEQYF
NA	TRBV29-1	TRBJ1-1	medium-sized	TGCAGCGCCGTCGGGGCTGAAGCTTTCTTT	CSAVGAEAFF
TRBD1	TRBV10-1	TRBJ1-1	NA	TGCGCCAGCAGCCCAGACAGGGGCACTGAAGCTTTCTTT	CASSPDRGTEAFF
TRBD2	TRBV19	TRBJ2-7	NA	TGTGCCAGTAGTACTGGACTAGCGGCGACCTACGAGCAGTACTTC	CASSTGLAATYEQYF